The clone carrying this T cell receptor beta chain was seen only a few times. The length of the CDR3 is 14 residues. Germline-derived CDR1 and CDR2 are SGHRS and YFSETQ. Deletions cut 0 bases from V and 5 bases from J, with 11 bases between. The data belong to a study of shared clonotypes between healthy human individuals. Genomic DNA belonging to each subset was distributed in equal measure over several immunoSEQ plates. Method: immunoSEQ multiplex PCR; TCRdb's copy keeps in-frame clones and lacks some. The table has some 660,000 clones, around three quarters seen once. The chain links TRBV5-1 to TRBJ1-2; D uncertain. This clonotype was obtained from a woman younger than 45 in good health. Specimen: memory CD4+ T cells sorted from blood. Subset denoted: CD45RA-negative fraction. The CDR3 DNA reads TGCGCCAGCAGCTTGGATGCACCTGGGTATGGCTACACCTTC. As protein: CASSLDAPGYGYTF.